The rows below give T cell receptor beta chains drawn from one sample of a study of blood T cell repertoires in COVID-19. Using immunoSEQ multiplex PCR, the repertoire was profiled, and TCRdb retains in-frame clones only, with some absent. The sample consists of around 140,000 clones, around 89% of them appearing once. The sample consisted of peripheral blood. Receptors originate from a man between 70 and 80 years old with active COVID-19. Each CDR3 is given with its conserved first and last residue. The order of the fields is clone size, V gene, D gene, J gene, CDR3 DNA, CDR3 protein. D genes are given only for firm matches. The listing skips clone size in some rows; elsewhere it reads once, few, many or a size class.

few	TRBV5-4	TRBD1	TRBJ2-7	TGTGCCAGCAGCTTGGATCAGGGGGAAGGCTACGAGCAGTACTTC	CASSLDQGEGYEQYF
-	TRBV29-1	TRBD1	TRBJ1-1	TGCAGCGTCCAGACAGGGGCCATGAACACTGAAGCTTTCTTT	CSVQTGAMNTEAFF
-	TRBV19	-	TRBJ1-1	TGTGCCAGTAGCCCAGGACAGAAGAACACTGAAGCTTTCTTT	CASSPGQKNTEAFF
once	TRBV27	-	TRBJ2-3	TGTGCCAGCAGTTTTTTATCCGGGAGCAGCACAGATACGCAGTATTTT	CASSFLSGSSTDTQYF
-	TRBV3-1/TRBV3-2	TRBD2	TRBJ2-5	TGTGCCAGCAGCGTCGGACTAGCGGGAGGGGGGGAGACCCAGTACTTC	CASSVGLAGGGETQYF
-	TRBV6-6	-	TRBJ2-7	TGTGCCAGCAGTTACGGCGGAATCGGCGAGCAGTACTTC	CASSYGGIGEQYF
once	TRBV27	TRBD2	TRBJ2-7	TGTGCCAGCAGTCCCTCGGGACTAGCGGTACCATACGAGCAGTACTTC	CASSPSGLAVPYEQYF
-	TRBV7-2	-	TRBJ1-5	TGTGCCAGCAGCTTAGCGATCGATCGGGGCAATCAGCCCCAGCATTTT	CASSLAIDRGNQPQHF
-	TRBV28	-	TRBJ1-5	TGTGCCAGCAGTTTTCAAGGCAGAGGGATGAATCAGCCCCAGCATTTT	CASSFQGRGMNQPQHF
-	TRBV7-9	-	TRBJ1-6	TGTGCCAGCAGCGGGTCGGGGTCACCCCTCCACTTT	CASSGSGSPLHF
-	TRBV28	-	TRBJ1-6	TGTGCCAGCAGTGACAACAGGGCGTCCTATAATTCACCCCTCCACTTT	CASSDNRASYNSPLHF
-	TRBV19	TRBD2	TRBJ2-2	TGTGCCAGTAGTCCCTCCGGTGGACTAGCGGGCGGGCGGAGACCCGGGGAGCTGTTTTTT	CASSPSGGLAGGRRPGELFF
-	TRBV19	-	TRBJ2-5	TGTGCCAGTAGCTATGGGGCAGAGTACCAAGAGACCCAGTACTTC	CASSYGAEYQETQYF
-	TRBV7-6	-	TRBJ1-3	TGTGCCAGCAGCTTATCGTGGGGGGCTGGAAACACCATATATTTT	CASSLSWGAGNTIYF
-	TRBV5-1	-	TRBJ2-7	TGCGCCAGCAGCCTGAGCTCCTACGAGCAGTACTTC	CASSLSSYEQYF
-	TRBV28	TRBD1	TRBJ1-1	TGTGCCAGCAAATCACGCGACAGGGCTGAAGCTTTCTTT	CASKSRDRAEAFF
once	TRBV7-9	-	TRBJ1-4	TGTGCCAGCAGCTTAGGCAGGGGAGAGGGTGAAAAACTGTTTTTT	CASSLGRGEGEKLFF
-	TRBV4-3	-	TRBJ2-7	TGCGCCAGCAGCCATGGTCTGGGCCCCTCGGAGCAGTACTTC	CASSHGLGPSEQYF
-	TRBV3-1/TRBV3-2	TRBD2	TRBJ2-4	TGTGCCAGCAACCCGGGACTAGGGGAAAACATTCAGTACTTC	CASNPGLGENIQYF
-	TRBV28	-	TRBJ1-1	TGTGCCAGCAGGAGGCAGGGGAACACTGAAGCTTTCTTT	CASRRQGNTEAFF
many	TRBV11-2	TRBD2	TRBJ2-7	TGTGCCAGCAGCTTCCCGCTAGCGGGAGGGATCTACGAGCAGTACTTC	CASSFPLAGGIYEQYF
-	TRBV29-1	-	TRBJ2-7	TGCAGCGCCGTCGCGACGGGAGTCTGGGGCTCCTACGAGCAGTACTTC	CSAVATGVWGSYEQYF
-	TRBV6-1	TRBD2	TRBJ2-6	TGTGCCAGCAGTGCCTGGACTAGTCCTCTGCTTGGGGCCAACGTCCTGACTTTC	CASSAWTSPLLGANVLTF
few	TRBV2	-	TRBJ2-7	TGTGCCAGCAGTGAAGGCAGGGCCAGCTCCTACGAGCAGTACTTC	CASSEGRASSYEQYF
-	TRBV5-1	TRBD1	TRBJ2-7	TGCGCCAGCAGCCCGGACAGGGCCACTTACGAGCAGTACTTC	CASSPDRATYEQYF
-	TRBV2	TRBD1	TRBJ2-7	TGTGCCAGCAGTGACTCAGGGGGCAACCACGAGCAGTACTTC	CASSDSGGNHEQYF
few	TRBV30	TRBD1	TRBJ1-3	TGTGCCTGGATTACAGGGGGCTACTCTGGAAACACCATATATTTT	CAWITGGYSGNTIYF
-	TRBV7-9	-	TRBJ2-7	TGTGCCAGCAGCTTCGGACACGGCTCCTACGAGCAGTACTTC	CASSFGHGSYEQYF
-	TRBV24-1	-	TRBJ2-7	TGTGCCACCAGTGATCCCTCCGGAGGGTTCCCCTACGAGCAGTACTTC	CATSDPSGGFPYEQYF
-	TRBV2	TRBD1	TRBJ2-5	TGTGCCAGCAGTGGGGGGGACAGGCCAGGAGAGACCCAGTACTTC	CASSGGDRPGETQYF
-	TRBV5-1	TRBD2	TRBJ2-7	TGCGCCAGCAGCTTGTCCCGCGGGGGGCTCTCCTCCTACGAGCAGTACTTC	CASSLSRGGLSSYEQYF
once	TRBV6-5	TRBD2	TRBJ2-3	TGTGCCAGCACAACTAGCGGGTCCACAGATACGCAGTATTTT	CASTTSGSTDTQYF
-	TRBV19	TRBD1	TRBJ2-7	TGTGCCAGTAGTCCCATATATGGAGGGACAGGGGTTGGCTACGAGCAGTACTTC	CASSPIYGGTGVGYEQYF
-	TRBV15	-	TRBJ2-7	TGTGCCACCAGCAGAGTTCGTTTACCGTGGTTGGCCGAGCAGTACTTC	CATSRVRLPWLAEQYF
-	TRBV7-9	-	TRBJ1-2	TGTGCCAGCAGCTTAGCCAGCTATGGCTACACCTTC	CASSLASYGYTF
once	TRBV7-9	-	TRBJ2-7	TGTGCCAGCAGCCTAGACAGGTATTCCTACGAGCAGTACTTC	CASSLDRYSYEQYF
-	TRBV7-2	-	TRBJ2-7	TGTGCCAGCAGCTTAGGCGGGCCGAGGGCCCACGAGCAGTACTTC	CASSLGGPRAHEQYF
-	TRBV6-4	-	TRBJ1-1	TGTGCCAGCAGGGAACGGGCAGGGGCTTCGATGGAGACTGAAGCTTTCTTT	CASRERAGASMETEAFF
-	TRBV2	TRBD1	TRBJ1-4	TGTGCCAGCAGGGCCAATCCGGGACAGCTTAATGAAAAACTGTTTTTT	CASRANPGQLNEKLFF